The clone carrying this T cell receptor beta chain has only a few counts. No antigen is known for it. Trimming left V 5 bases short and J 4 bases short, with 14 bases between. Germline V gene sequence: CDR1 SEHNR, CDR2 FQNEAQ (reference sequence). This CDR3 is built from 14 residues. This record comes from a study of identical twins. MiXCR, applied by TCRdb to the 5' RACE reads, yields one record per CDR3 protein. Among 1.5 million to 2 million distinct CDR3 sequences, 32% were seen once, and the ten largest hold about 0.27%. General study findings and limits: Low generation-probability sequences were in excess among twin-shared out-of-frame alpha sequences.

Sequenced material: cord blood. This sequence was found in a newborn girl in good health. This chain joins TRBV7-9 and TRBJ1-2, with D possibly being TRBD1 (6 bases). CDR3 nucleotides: TGTGCCAGCAGCCCAAGGACAGTATTCTATGGCTACACCTTC. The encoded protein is CASSPRTVFYGYTF. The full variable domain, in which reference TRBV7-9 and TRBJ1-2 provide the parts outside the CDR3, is DTGVSQNPRHKITKRGQNVTFRCDPISEHNRLYWYRQTLGQGPEFLTYFQNEAQLEKSRLLSDRFSAERPKGSFSTLEIQRTEQGDSAMYLCASSPRTVFYGYTFGSGTRLTVV.